This T cell receptor beta chain was sequenced during a study of control samples from healthy donors and cancer patients. Germline assignment: CDR1 SGHAT and CDR2 FQDESV (reference sequence). Trimming took 5 bases from V and 2 from J, leaving 16 bases between them. The CDR3 loop spans 15 amino acids. The method was immunoSEQ multiplex PCR; TCRdb's version includes in-frame clones alone and lacks a portion of them. The sample holds 350,000 to 450,000 clones, about nine tenths seen once. The genes are TRBV11-1 and TRBJ2-7; weak D call: TRBD1 (7 bases). This TCR was recovered from a man in his forties with head and neck cancer. Sequencing was carried out using PBMCs. DNA of the CDR3: TGTGCCAGCAGCAACAGGGGTAGCGGCACCTACGAGCAGTACTTC. Amino acid sequence: CASSNRGSGTYEQYF.